This entry features one T cell receptor (beta chain) sequence. The sample is drawn from a study of blood T cell repertoires in COVID-19. Study information: COVID-19 samples collected from the United States, Italy and Spain covered acute and convalescent phases. Sample material is recorded as cDNA or gDNA derived from T cells, B-cell-depleted T cells, or PBMCs.

Original handling: Scientists estimated how many nucleated cells there were by amplifying reference gene primers. Clones were sequenced by immunoSEQ multiplex PCR, and TCRdb holds only the in-frame ones, with some missing. The D gene and trimming were derived from the DNA, and the V and J assignments and clone size from that table. This sample carries over 140,000 clones, around 79% of them seen once, and the ten largest clones take about 3.2%. Germline trimming cut 5 bases from V and 2 bases from J; bases unmatched to any gene: 10. CDR3 size: 16 residues. Germline assignment: CDR1 SGHTA and CDR2 FQGNSA.

This chain joins TRBV7-2 and TRBJ2-5; 8 positions agree with TRBD2. This TCR was recovered from a woman in her 50s who had recovered from COVID-19. Sample: PBMCs or T cells enriched from blood (not recorded which). The CDR3 sequence: CASSPHAGGIQETQYF. DNA of the CDR3: TGTGCCAGCAGCCCCCATGCGGGGGGCATTCAAGAGACCCAGTACTTC. Drawing the rest from reference TRBV7-2 and TRBJ2-5, the complete variable domain is GAGVSQSPSNKVTEKGKDVELRCDPISGHTALYWYRQSLGQGLEFLIYFQGNSAPDKSGLPSDRFSAERTGGSVSTLTIQRTQQEDSAVYLCASSPHAGGIQETQYFGPGTRLLVL.